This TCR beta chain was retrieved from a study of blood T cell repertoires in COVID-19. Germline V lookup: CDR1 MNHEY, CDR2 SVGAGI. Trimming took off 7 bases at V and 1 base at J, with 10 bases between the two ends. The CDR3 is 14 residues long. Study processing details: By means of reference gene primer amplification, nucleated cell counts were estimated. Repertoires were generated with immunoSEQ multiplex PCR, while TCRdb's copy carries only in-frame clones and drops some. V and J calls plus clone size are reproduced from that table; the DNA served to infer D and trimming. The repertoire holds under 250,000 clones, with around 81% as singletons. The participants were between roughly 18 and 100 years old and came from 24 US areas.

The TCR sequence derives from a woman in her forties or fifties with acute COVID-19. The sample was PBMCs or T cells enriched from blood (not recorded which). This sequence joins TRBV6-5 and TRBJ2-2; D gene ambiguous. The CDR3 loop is CASIWAQNTGELFF. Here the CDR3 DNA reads TGTGCCAGCATATGGGCCCAGAACACCGGGGAGCTGTTTTTT.